This TCR beta chain was captured by sequencing in a study of post-analysis software for immune sequencing data. The length of the CDR3 is 17 residues. V was pared by 5 bases and J by 0 bases, with 10 bases of the junction left unmatched. Germline V gene data show CDR1 as MNHEY and CDR2 as SMNVEV (reference sequence). Each TCR beta cDNA library carried unique molecular identifiers. From the PCR reads, TCRdb called clonotypes with MiXCR, one entry per CDR3 protein. This sample has roughly 730,000 distinct CDR3 sequences, with around 27% found just once. Notes on this clonotype: Its antigen is unknown.

Study-level results: Samples prepared in the same batch strongly co-clustered by F measure. In multiple sclerosis, normalized Chao1 diversity was significantly below that of controls. With TRBV5-6, TRBV5-1 and TRBV20-1 included, 4 to 6 TRBV segments were more frequent in patients than in controls.

This receptor was obtained from a girl under 18 with multiple sclerosis. V usage is TRBV27 and J usage is TRBJ2-1; 7 bases are a match to TRBD2. Specimen: blood. The CDR3 bases are TGTGCCAGCAGTACGGGAAAGCGGGGAAGCTCCTACAATGAGCAGTTCTTC. Encoded protein: CASSTGKRGSSYNEQFF.